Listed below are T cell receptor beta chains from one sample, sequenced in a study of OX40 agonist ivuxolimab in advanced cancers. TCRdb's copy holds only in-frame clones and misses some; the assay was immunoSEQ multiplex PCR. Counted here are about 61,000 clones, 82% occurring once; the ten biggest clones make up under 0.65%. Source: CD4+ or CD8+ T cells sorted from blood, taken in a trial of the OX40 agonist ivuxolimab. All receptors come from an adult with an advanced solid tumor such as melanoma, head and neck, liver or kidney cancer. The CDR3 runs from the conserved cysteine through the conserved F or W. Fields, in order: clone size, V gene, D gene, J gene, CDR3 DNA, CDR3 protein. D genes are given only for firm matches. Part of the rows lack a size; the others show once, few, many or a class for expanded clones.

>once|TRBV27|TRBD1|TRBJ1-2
TGTGCCAGCAGTTCGGGACAGGGTGTCCGAGGCTACACCTTC
CASSSGQGVRGYTF
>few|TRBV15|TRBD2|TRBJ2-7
TGTGCCACCAGCAGAGACCTCACTAGCGGAGCTGCGTACTTC
CATSRDLTSGAAYF
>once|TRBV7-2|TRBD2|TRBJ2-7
TGTGCCAGCAGCGCAGGCGGGGGACGGAGAGAGCAGTACTTC
CASSAGGGRREQYF
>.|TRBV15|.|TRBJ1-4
TGTGCCACCAGCAGTGGTGAAAAACTGTTTTTT
CATSSGEKLFF
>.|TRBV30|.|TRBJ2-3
TGTGCCTGGAGTGTGGGGAACAGGGTGGGCGCAGATACGCAGTATTTT
CAWSVGNRVGADTQYF
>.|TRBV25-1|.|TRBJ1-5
TGTGCCAGCAGTGAATTGGAAGGGCAGCCCCAGCATTTT
CASSELEGQPQHF
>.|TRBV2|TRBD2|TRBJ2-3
TGTGCCAGCGGGGCGGGAGAAGTTGCAGATACGCAGTATTTT
CASGAGEVADTQYF
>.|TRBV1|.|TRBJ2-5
TGCACCAGCAGCCCTGGGACTAGCGGGAGGTCGGAGACCCAGTACTTC
CTSSPGTSGRSETQYF
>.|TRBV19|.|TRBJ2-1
TGTGCCAGTAGTGGCCGGGCCAATGAGCAGTTCTTC
CASSGRANEQFF
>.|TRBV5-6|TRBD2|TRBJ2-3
TGTGCCAGCCTGGCTGGAAGCGGGAGGGCCGAAATGGGGCAGTATTTT
CASLAGSGRAEMGQYF
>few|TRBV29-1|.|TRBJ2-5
TGCAGCGCATACAGGGCGGGTGAGACCCAGTACTTC
CSAYRAGETQYF
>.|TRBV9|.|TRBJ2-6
TGTGCCAGCAGCGTAGTAGGAGGACAGAGCTCTGGGGCCAACGTCCTGACTTTC
CASSVVGGQSSGANVLTF
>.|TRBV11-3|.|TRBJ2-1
TGTGCCAGCAGCTTACAGGGGACCCCCTACAATGAGCAGTTCTTC
CASSLQGTPYNEQFF
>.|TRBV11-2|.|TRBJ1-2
TGTGCCAGCAGCCAGACGACAGCTAACTATGGCTACACCTTC
CASSQTTANYGYTF
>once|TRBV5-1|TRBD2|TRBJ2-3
TGCGCCAGCAGCTACGGACTAGCGGGAGGAGGGGATACGCAGTATTTT
CASSYGLAGGGDTQYF
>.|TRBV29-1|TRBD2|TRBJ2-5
TGCAGCGTTGAAGATCCGGCTAGCGGGAGTGAGACCCAGTACTTC
CSVEDPASGSETQYF
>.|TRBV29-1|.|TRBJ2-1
TGCAGCGTTGTCCAACAGCTGAGCTACAATGAGCAGTTCTTC
CSVVQQLSYNEQFF
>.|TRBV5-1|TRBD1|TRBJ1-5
TGCGCCAGCAGCCCTGGGACAGGCAATCAGCCCCAGCATTTT
CASSPGTGNQPQHF
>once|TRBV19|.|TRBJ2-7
TGTGCCAGTAGTAGCCACCTCGACGAGCAGTACTTC
CASSSHLDEQYF
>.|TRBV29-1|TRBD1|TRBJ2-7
TGCAGCGTAGGACAGGGCGGCGAGCAGTACTTC
CSVGQGGEQYF
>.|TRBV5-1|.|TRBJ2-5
TGCGCCAGCAGCTCGGGAGGGACAGTTCAAGAGACCCAGTACTTC
CASSSGGTVQETQYF
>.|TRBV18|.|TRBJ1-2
TGTGCCAGCTCACCACCGGAGGCAGGGGACTATGGCTACACCTTC
CASSPPEAGDYGYTF
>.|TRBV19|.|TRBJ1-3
TGTGCCAGTACCACAACCCCAGGGGACTCTGGAAACACCATATATTTT
CASTTTPGDSGNTIYF
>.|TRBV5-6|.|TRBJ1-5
TGTGCCAGCAGCGGGGGACCGGGGGGTCCTCAGCCCCAGCATTTT
CASSGGPGGPQPQHF
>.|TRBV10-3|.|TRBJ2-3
TGTGCCATCAGAGGTGCTGGAGGAGCCAACACAGATACGCAGTATTTT
CAIRGAGGANTDTQYF
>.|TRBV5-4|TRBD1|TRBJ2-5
TGTGCCAGCAGCTTAAGGGACAGGGTGGAGACCCAGTACTTC
CASSLRDRVETQYF
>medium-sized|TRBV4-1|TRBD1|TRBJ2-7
TGCGCCAGCAGCCAATACTCCGGGACAGGGGCCTACGAGCAGTACTTC
CASSQYSGTGAYEQYF
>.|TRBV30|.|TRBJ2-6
TGTGCCTGGAGTGTAGGAGGGACTGGGGCCAACGTCCTGACTTTC
CAWSVGGTGANVLTF
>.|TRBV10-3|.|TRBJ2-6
TGTGCCATCAGTGACCAGGGGCAAAACTCTGGGGCCAACGTCCTGACTTTC
CAISDQGQNSGANVLTF
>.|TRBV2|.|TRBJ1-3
TGTGCCAGCAGTAACCGCTCCTCTGGAAACACCATATATTTT
CASSNRSSGNTIYF
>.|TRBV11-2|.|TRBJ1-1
TGTGCCAGCAGCTTAGAATCCTTGGCTTTCTTT
CASSLESLAFF
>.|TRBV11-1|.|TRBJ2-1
TGTGCCAGCAGCCACGGGTCCTACAATGAGCAGTTCTTC
CASSHGSYNEQFF
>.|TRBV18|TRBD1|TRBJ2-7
TGTGCCAGCTCACCACCACAGGGGACGACCTACGAGCAGTACTTC
CASSPPQGTTYEQYF
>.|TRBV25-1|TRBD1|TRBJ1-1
TGTGCCAGCAGTGACCGGACAGGGGGCAACACTGAAGCTTTCTTT
CASSDRTGGNTEAFF
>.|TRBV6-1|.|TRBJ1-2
TGTGCCACCGAGCCTATGGGCTATGGCTACACCTTC
CATEPMGYGYTF